Listed here are 12 T cell receptor beta chains from one sample, sequenced in a study of sequential checkpoint blockade in melanoma (dated by TCRdb to between 2018 and 2021). In light of the paper, this sample's treatment or condition label describes: randomized to nivolumab then ipilimumab (arm A) or the reverse (arm B). Libraries were prepared through the immunoSEQ multiplex PCR assay. TCRdb holds this immuneACCESS table with in-frame rearrangements only. Some clones are missing; in checked studies, unresolved V genes explain under half, and the rest has no known cause. The sample has 25,000 to 35,000 clones on record, about 88% of them singletons. Of the sample, 22% falls within the top ten clones. Sequencing was performed on CD8+ T cells sorted from blood (inferred from file names), taken from a patient given nivolumab and ipilimumab in sequence. The source of these receptors is a human donor with melanoma.

CDR3 loop: CASSETIFREQYF. In nucleotides, the CDR3 is TGTGCCAGCAGTGAGACTATCTTTCGGGAGCAGTACTTC. V gene TRBV27 combines with J gene TRBJ2-7, with D tentatively TRBD2 (5 bases). The length of the CDR3 is 13 residues. The germline V gene has CDR1 MNHEY and CDR2 SMNVEV (reference sequence). The germline V and J ends were trimmed by 5 bases and 7 bases, with 15 bases remaining between them.

The rearrangement uses TRBV30 and TRBJ1-6; D unclear. The length of the CDR3 is 13 residues. Germline CDR1 GTSNPN, CDR2 SVGIG (reference sequence). The ends were cut back, 5 bases at V and 10 bases at J, with 15 bases in the middle. The CDR3, as DNA: TGTGCCTGGGGGCCGTTACGGGGATCACCCCTCCACTTT. Protein: CAWGPLRGSPLHF.

The V and J genes are TRBV19 and TRBJ2-7; 11 positions agree with TRBD1. This CDR3 is built from 16 residues. The germline V gene encodes CDR1 LNHDA and CDR2 SQIVND (reference sequence). Trimming removed 0 bases from V and 2 bases from J; junction bases left unmatched: 3. The CDR3 DNA follows: TGTGCCAGTAGTATAGACTCGGGACAGGGGGCCTACGAGCAGTACTTC. Translation gives CASSIDSGQGAYEQYF.

This chain connects TRBV27 to TRBJ2-5, with TRBD2 identical over 12 bases. V lost 5 bases, J lost 4 bases, and 8 bases stayed unmatched. CDR3 length: 16 amino acids. Germline lookup yields CDR1 MNHEY and CDR2 SMNVEV (reference sequence). The CDR3 sequence: CASSHGGLAGGETQYF. CDR3 nucleotide sequence: TGTGCCAGCAGTCACGGGGGACTAGCGGGCGGAGAGACCCAGTACTTC.

The chain couples TRBV27 to TRBJ2-4, with 7 bases aligning to TRBD2. J was trimmed by 3 bases and V by 0 bases; bases with no gene match: 5. The germline CDR1 and CDR2 sequences are MNHEY and SMNVEV (reference sequence). This CDR3 spans 16 amino acids. The CDR3 DNA reads TGTGCCAGCAGTTTATCGGCGGGGGTTAGCAAAAACATTCAGTACTTC. This codes for CASSLSAGVSKNIQYF.

This clone showed up just a few times. The genes are TRBV4-1 and TRBJ2-1, with TRBD1 matching 11 bases. The CDR3 runs 19 residues. Germline assignment: CDR1 MGHRA and CDR2 YSYEKL. V trimming: 1 base; J trimming: 0 bases; junction bases outside the gene matches: 8. The CDR3 is CASSQGRTGGTSSYNEQFF. CDR3 in DNA: TGCGCCAGCAGCCAAGGTAGGACAGGGGGCACAAGCTCCTACAATGAGCAGTTCTTC.

The CDR3 DNA reads TGTGCCAGCGGACAGCAGGGCTCCTACAATGAGCAGTTCTTC. It encodes CASGQQGSYNEQFF. The chain uses TRBV14 and TRBJ2-1; possible D gene TRBD1, 6 bases. The CDR3 is made up of 14 amino acids. Germline assignment: CDR1 SGHDN and CDR2 FVKESK. The V end was cut by 8 bases, the J end by 0 bases, with 11 bases between.

The V and J genes are TRBV7-9 and TRBJ2-7; a weak D match, TRBD2 (5 bases). From germline, CDR1 is SEHNR and CDR2 FQNEAQ (reference sequence). The V end was cut by 8 bases, the J end by 0 bases, with 11 bases between. CDR3 length equals 13 residues. This CDR3 is CASAGGSSYEQYF. CDR3 nucleotides: TGTGCCAGCGCGGGTGGAAGCTCCTACGAGCAGTACTTC. Full variable domain (outside the CDR3, taken from reference TRBV7-9 and TRBJ2-7): DTGVSQNPRHKITKRGQNVTFRCDPISEHNRLYWYRQTLGQGPEFLTYFQNEAQLEKSRLLSDRFSAERPKGSFSTLEIQRTEQGDSAMYLCASAGGSSYEQYFGPGTRLTVT.

The chain recombines TRBV18 with TRBJ2-7; possibly TRBD2 for D (5 bases). Germline loops: CDR1 KGHSH, CDR2 LQKENI. Trimming stripped 0 bases from V and 6 bases from J, with 15 bases between. The CDR3 is 15 residues long. In DNA form, the CDR3 reads TGTGCCAGCTCACCACCACTAGTCGGTCCTGGCGAGCAGTACTTC. This codes for CASSPPLVGPGEQYF.

The rearrangement links TRBV29-1 to TRBJ1-2; 8 positions match TRBD1. CDR1 and CDR2 (germline): SQVTM, ANQGSEA. This CDR3 contains 13 residues. V trimming: 7 bases; J trimming: 4 bases; junction bases outside the gene matches: 8. In DNA form, the CDR3 reads TGCAGCGCCTTGACAGGGGAGAGCTATGGCTACACCTTC. Its translation is CSALTGESYGYTF.

This clone appeared a single time. The chain combines TRBV7-8 with TRBJ2-7, with 9 nucleotides matching TRBD1. Trimming took 2 bases from V and 4 from J; bases not matched to a gene: 6. The CDR3 has 15 residues. CDR1 and CDR2 from the germline V gene are SGHVS and FQNEAQ. This chain's CDR3 is CASSLPGTGWYEQYF. The CDR3 DNA reads as TGTGCCAGCAGCTTACCCGGGACAGGGTGGTACGAGCAGTACTTC.

This chain connects TRBV9 to TRBJ2-1; 7 positions agree with TRBD2. This CDR3 is built from 13 residues. V lost 2 bases and J lost 7; bases outside the gene matches: 3. From germline, CDR1 is SGDLS and CDR2 YYNGEE. CDR3 nucleotide sequence: TGTGCCAGCAGCGTCGCTAGCGGTAATGAGCAGTTCTTC. This gives the protein CASSVASGNEQFF. Using reference TRBV9 and TRBJ2-1 for the parts outside the CDR3, the full variable domain is DSGVTQTPKHLITATGQRVTLRCSPRSGDLSVYWYQQSLDQGLQFLIQYYNGEERAKGNILERFSAQQFPDLHSELNLSSLELGDSALYFCASSVASGNEQFFGPGTRLTVL.